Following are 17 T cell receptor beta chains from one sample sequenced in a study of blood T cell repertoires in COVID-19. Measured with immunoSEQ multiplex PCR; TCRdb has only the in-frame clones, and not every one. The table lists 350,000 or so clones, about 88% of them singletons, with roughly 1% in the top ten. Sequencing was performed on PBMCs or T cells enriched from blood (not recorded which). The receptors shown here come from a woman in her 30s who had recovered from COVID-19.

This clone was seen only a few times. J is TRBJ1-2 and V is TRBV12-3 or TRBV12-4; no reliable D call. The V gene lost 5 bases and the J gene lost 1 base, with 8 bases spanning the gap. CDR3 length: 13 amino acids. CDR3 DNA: TGTGCCAGCAGTACAGAGAGTAACTATGGCTACACCTTC. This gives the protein CASSTESNYGYTF.

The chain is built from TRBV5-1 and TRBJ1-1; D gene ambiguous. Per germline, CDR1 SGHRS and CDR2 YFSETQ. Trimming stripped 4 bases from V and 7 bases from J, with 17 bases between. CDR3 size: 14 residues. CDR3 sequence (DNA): TGCGCCAGCAGCCCAATCGCACGTGCGGATGAAGCTTTCTTT. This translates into CASSPIARADEAFF.

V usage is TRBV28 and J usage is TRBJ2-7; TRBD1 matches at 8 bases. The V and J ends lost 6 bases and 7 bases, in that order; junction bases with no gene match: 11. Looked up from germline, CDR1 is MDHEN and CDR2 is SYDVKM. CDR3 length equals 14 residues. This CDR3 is CASSPPDRVGEQYF. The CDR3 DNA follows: TGTGCCAGCAGCCCCCCGGACAGGGTGGGGGAGCAGTACTTC.

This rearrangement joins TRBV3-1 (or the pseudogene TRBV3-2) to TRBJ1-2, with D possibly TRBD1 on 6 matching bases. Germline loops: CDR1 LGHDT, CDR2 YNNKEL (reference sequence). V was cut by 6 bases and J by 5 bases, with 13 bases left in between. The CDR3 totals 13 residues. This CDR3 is CASSPGTPYGYTF. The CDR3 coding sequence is TGTGCCAGCAGTCCCGGGACACCTTATGGCTACACCTTC.

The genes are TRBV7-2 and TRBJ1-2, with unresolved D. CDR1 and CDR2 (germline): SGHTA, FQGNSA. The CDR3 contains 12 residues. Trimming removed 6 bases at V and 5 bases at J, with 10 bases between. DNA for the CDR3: TGTGCCAGCAGGTGGAGGACTTATGGCTACACCTTC. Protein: CASRWRTYGYTF.

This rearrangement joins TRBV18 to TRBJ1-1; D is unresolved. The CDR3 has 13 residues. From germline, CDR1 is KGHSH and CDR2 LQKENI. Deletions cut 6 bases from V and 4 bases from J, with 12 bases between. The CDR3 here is CASSFELGTEAFF. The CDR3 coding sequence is TGTGCCAGCTCCTTCGAACTAGGCACTGAAGCTTTCTTT.

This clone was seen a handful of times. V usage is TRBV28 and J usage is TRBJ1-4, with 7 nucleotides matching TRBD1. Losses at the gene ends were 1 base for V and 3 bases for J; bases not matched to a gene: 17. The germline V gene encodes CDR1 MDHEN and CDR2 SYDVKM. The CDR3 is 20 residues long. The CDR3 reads CASSLSTRDRGNPANEKLFF. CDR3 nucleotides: TGTGCCAGCAGTTTATCAACACGGGACAGAGGAAATCCGGCTAATGAAAAACTGTTTTTT.

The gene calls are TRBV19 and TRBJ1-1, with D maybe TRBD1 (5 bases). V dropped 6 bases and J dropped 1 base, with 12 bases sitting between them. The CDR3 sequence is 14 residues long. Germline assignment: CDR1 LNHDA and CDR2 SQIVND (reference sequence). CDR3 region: CASRRQPENTEAFF. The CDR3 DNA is TGTGCCAGTAGGCGACAGCCCGAGAACACTGAAGCTTTCTTT.

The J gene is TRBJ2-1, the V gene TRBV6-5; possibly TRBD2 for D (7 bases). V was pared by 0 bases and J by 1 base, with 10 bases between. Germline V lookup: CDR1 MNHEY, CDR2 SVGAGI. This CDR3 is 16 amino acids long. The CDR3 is CASSYSGGTSYNEQFF. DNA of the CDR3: TGTGCCAGCAGTTACTCGGGGGGGACATCCTACAATGAGCAGTTCTTC.

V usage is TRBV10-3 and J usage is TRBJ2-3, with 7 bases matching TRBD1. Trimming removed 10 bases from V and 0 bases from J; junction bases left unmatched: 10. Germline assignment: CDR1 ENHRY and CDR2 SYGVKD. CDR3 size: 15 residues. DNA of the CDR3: TGTGCCACCGGCATAGGGACAGCTAGCACAGATACGCAGTATTTT. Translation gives CATGIGTASTDTQYF.

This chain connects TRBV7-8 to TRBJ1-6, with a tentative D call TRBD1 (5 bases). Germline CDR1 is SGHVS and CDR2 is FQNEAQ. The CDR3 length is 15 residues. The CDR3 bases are TGTGCAAGCGGGGCCGAGCAGCTCAATTCCTCACCCCTCCACTTT. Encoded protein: CASGAEQLNSSPLHF.

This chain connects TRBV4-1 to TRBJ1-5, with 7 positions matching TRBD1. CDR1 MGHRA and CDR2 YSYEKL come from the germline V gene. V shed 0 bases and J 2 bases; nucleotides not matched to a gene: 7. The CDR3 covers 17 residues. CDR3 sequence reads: CASSQEGGRAGNQPQHF. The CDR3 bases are TGCGCCAGCAGCCAAGAAGGGGGCAGGGCTGGCAATCAGCCCCAGCATTTT.

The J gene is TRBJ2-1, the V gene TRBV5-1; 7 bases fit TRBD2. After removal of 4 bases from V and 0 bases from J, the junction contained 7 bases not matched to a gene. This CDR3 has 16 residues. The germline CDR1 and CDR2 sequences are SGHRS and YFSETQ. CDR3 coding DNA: TGCGCCAGCAGCCCGGGCGGGGGAAACTCCTACAATGAGCAGTTCTTC. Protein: CASSPGGGNSYNEQFF. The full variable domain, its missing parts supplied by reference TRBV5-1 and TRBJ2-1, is KAGVTQTPRYLIKTRGQQVTLSCSPISGHRSVSWYQQTPGQGLQFLFEYFSETQRNKGNFPGRFSGRQFSNSRSEMNVSTLELGDSALYLCASSPGGGNSYNEQFFGPGTRLTVL.

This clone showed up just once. The CDR3 sequence: CASSYRGETQYF. CDR3 DNA sequence: TGTGCCAGCAGTTACAGGGGCGAGACCCAGTACTTC. The chain carries TRBV6-5 and TRBJ2-5, with D possibly TRBD1 on 5 matching bases. From germline, CDR1 is MNHEY and CDR2 SVGAGI. V was cut by 2 bases and J by 5 bases, with 6 bases left in between. This CDR3 is 12 amino acids long.

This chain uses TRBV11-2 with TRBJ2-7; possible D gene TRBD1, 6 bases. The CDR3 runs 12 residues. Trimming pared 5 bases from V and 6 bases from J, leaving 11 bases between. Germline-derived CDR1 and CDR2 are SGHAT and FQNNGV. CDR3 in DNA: TGTGCCAGCAGCAAGGGGGTAGCCGAGCAGTACTTC. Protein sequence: CASSKGVAEQYF.

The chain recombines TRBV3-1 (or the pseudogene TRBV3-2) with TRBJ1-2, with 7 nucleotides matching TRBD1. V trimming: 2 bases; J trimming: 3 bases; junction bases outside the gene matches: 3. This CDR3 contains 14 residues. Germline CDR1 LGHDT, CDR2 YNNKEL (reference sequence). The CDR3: CASSQQQGYYGYTF. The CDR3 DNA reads TGTGCCAGCAGCCAACAACAGGGGTACTATGGCTACACCTTC.

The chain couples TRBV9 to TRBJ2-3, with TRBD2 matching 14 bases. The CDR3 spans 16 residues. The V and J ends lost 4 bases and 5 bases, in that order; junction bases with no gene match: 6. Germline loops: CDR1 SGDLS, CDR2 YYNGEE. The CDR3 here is CASSPRLAGGLDTQYF. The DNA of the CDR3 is TGTGCCAGCAGCCCCAGACTAGCGGGGGGGCTAGATACGCAGTATTTT.